The entry that follows covers one T cell receptor (beta chain) sequence. As yet, its antigen is unknown. This entry belongs to a study of vaccination effects on CD4 cells after COVID-19. Using immunoSEQ multiplex PCR, the repertoire was profiled, and TCRdb retains in-frame clones only, with some absent. The repertoire has about 45,000 clones, roughly 80% of them found once; the top ten carry around 8.9%. The CDR3 contains 13 residues. V lost 5 bases, J lost 2 bases, and 9 bases lay in between. The germline V gene encodes CDR1 MNHEY and CDR2 SVGAGI. Scientists isolated CD4+ T cells after a roughly nine-day culture period ended.

Sequences were derived from CD4+ T cells from PBMCs cultured without peptide, sampled before COVID-19 vaccination. The chain joins TRBV6-5 to TRBJ1-2, with D unresolved. The clonotype comes from a human donor who had a prior SARS-CoV-2 infection. This chain's CDR3 is CASSPTINYGYTF. Written as DNA, the CDR3 is TGTGCCAGCAGTCCTACAATAAACTATGGCTACACCTTC.